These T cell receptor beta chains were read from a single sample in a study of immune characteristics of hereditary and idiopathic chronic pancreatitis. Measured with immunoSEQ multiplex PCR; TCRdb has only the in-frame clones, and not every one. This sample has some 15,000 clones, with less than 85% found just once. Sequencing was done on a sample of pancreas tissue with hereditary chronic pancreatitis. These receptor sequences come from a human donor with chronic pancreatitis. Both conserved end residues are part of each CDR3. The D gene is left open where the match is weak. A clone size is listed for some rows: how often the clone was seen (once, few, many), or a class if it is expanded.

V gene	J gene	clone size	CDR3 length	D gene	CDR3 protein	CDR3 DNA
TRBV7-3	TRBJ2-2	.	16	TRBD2	CASSPRTSGRSGELFF	TGTGCCAGCAGCCCGAGGACTAGCGGGAGGTCCGGGGAGCTGTTTTTT
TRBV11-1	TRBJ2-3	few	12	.	CASSPTTDTQYF	TGTGCCAGCAGCCCGACCACAGATACGCAGTATTTT
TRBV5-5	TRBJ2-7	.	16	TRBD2	CASSPAVGGVLYEQYF	TGTGCCAGCAGCCCCGCTGTGGGGGGGGTGTTATACGAGCAGTACTTC
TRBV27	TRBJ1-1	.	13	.	CASSLRRNTEAFF	TGTGCCAGCAGTTTAAGAAGAAACACTGAAGCTTTCTTT
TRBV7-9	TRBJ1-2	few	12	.	CASSPHLGGYTF	TGTGCCAGCAGCCCGCATCTGGGTGGCTACACCTTC
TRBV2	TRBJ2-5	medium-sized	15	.	CASSDRAGRGETQYF	TGTGCCAGCAGTGATAGGGCAGGCCGGGGAGAGACCCAGTACTTC
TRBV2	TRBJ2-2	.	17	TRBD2	CASTRKRLAGGTGELFF	TGTGCCAGCACCCGAAAAAGACTAGCGGGCGGCACCGGGGAGCTGTTTTTT
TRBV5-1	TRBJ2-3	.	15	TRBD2	CASSFGLAGADTQYF	TGCGCCAGCAGCTTCGGACTAGCGGGAGCAGATACGCAGTATTTT
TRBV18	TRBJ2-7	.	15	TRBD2	CASSGRLAGQNEQYF	TGTGCCAGCTCTGGACGACTAGCGGGACAGAATGAGCAGTACTTC
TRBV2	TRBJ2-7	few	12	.	CASSLSVREQYF	TGTGCCAGCAGTTTGTCAGTCCGCGAGCAGTACTTC
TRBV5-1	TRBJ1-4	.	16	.	CASSLALGDLNEKLFF	TGCGCCAGCAGCTTGGCACTTGGGGACCTTAATGAAAAACTGTTTTTT
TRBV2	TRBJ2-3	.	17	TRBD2	CASSESILAGGWHTQYF	TGTGCCAGCAGTGAATCGATTCTAGCGGGAGGTTGGCATACGCAGTATTTT
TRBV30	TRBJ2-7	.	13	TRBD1	CAWSRQGGYEQYF	TGTGCCTGGAGTAGACAGGGGGGGTACGAGCAGTACTTC
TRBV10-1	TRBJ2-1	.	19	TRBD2	CASHRKWGEGLKSYNEQFF	TGCGCCAGCCACAGAAAGTGGGGGGAGGGCCTTAAATCCTACAATGAGCAGTTCTTC
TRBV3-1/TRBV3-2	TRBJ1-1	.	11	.	CASSHLSGAFF	TGTGCCAGCAGCCACCTGTCCGGGGCTTTCTTT
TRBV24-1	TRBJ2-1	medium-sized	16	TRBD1	CATSDPPGQAGDEQFF	TGTGCCACCAGTGATCCGCCGGGACAGGCGGGTGATGAGCAGTTCTTC
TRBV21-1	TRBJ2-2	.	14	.	CASRRQGDTGELFF	TGTGCCAGCAGAAGACAGGGGGACACCGGGGAGCTGTTTTTT
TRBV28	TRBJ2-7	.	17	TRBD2	CASSPLHFAGAGYEQYF	TGTGCCAGCAGTCCCCTCCATTTTGCGGGAGCTGGATACGAGCAGTACTTC
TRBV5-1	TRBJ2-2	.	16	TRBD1	CATSSTGDWDTGELFF	TGCGCCACCTCTTCTACAGGGGATTGGGACACCGGGGAGCTGTTTTTT
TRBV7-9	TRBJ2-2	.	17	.	CASSPRLQPGSTGELFF	TGTGCCAGCAGCCCCCGACTCCAGCCCGGTAGCACCGGGGAGCTGTTTTTT
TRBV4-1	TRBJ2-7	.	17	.	CASSPSSWEPQSYEQYF	TGCGCCAGCAGCCCTTCCTCATGGGAGCCACAGTCCTACGAGCAGTACTTC
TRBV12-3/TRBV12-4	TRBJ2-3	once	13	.	CASSLGTSDTQYF	TGTGCCAGCAGCCTCGGGACTTCAGATACGCAGTATTTT
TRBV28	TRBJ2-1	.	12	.	CAASSRDNEQFF	TGTGCCGCCTCCTCGCGAGATAATGAGCAGTTCTTC
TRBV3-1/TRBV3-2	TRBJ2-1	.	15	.	CASSQSTIGYNEQFF	TGTGCCAGCAGCCAATCAACGATCGGCTACAATGAGCAGTTCTTC
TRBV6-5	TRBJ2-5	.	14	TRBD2	CASSYSWGGETQYF	TGTGCCAGCAGTTACTCTTGGGGGGGAGAGACCCAGTACTTC
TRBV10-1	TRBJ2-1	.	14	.	CASSPTRLYNEQFF	TGCGCCAGCAGTCCAACCAGGCTTTACAATGAGCAGTTCTTC
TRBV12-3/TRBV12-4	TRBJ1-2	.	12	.	CASSFEGGGYTF	TGTGCCAGCAGTTTCGAGGGAGGGGGCTACACCTTC
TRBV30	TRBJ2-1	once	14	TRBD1	CAGLDRGRNNEQFF	TGTGCCGGTCTCGACAGGGGGCGGAACAATGAGCAGTTCTTC
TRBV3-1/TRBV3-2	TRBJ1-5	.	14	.	CASSQNLIDQPQHF	TGTGCCAGCAGCCAAAACCTCATCGATCAGCCCCAGCATTTT
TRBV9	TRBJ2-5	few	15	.	CASSADSGRGETQYF	TGTGCCAGCAGCGCCGACTCCGGGAGAGGGGAGACCCAGTACTTC
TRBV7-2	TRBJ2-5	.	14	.	CASSLARAEETQYF	TGTGCCAGCAGCTTAGCGCGGGCAGAAGAGACCCAGTACTTC
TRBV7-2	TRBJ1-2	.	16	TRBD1	CASSFDADRGLGGYTF	TGTGCCAGCAGCTTCGATGCCGACAGGGGGCTTGGTGGCTACACCTTC
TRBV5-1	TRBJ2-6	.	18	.	CASSWARQTYSGANVLTF	TGCGCCAGCAGTTGGGCCAGACAGACCTACTCTGGGGCCAACGTCCTGACTTTC
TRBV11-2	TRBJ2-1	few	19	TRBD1	CASSSTASRDRPGYNEQFF	TGTGCCAGCAGCTCGACCGCGTCCCGGGACAGGCCCGGTTACAATGAGCAGTTCTTC
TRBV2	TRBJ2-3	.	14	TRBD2	CASSGRGGTDTQYF	TGTGCCAGCAGCGGGAGGGGCGGGACGGATACGCAGTATTTT
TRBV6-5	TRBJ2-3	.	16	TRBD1	CASSSLPGTGTDTQYF	TGTGCCAGCAGTTCCCTTCCGGGGACAGGCACAGATACGCAGTATTTT
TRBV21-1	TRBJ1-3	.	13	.	CASCGRAGNTIYF	TGTGCCAGCTGCGGGAGGGCGGGAAACACCATATATTTT
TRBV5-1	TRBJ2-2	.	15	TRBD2	CASSLLAGGTGELFF	TGCGCCAGCAGCTTACTAGCGGGTGGCACCGGGGAGCTGTTTTTT
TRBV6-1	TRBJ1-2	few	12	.	CASSDQGFGYTF	TGTGCCAGCAGTGATCAAGGGTTTGGCTACACCTTC
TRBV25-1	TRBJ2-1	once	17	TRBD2	CASSETSGRARGNEQFF	TGTGCCAGCAGTGAGACTAGCGGGAGGGCCCGGGGGAATGAGCAGTTCTTC
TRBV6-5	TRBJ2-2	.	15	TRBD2	CASSSGASGTGELFF	TGTGCCAGCAGTTCAGGGGCTAGCGGGACCGGGGAGCTGTTTTTT
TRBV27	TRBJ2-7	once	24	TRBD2	CASSLFPPGRTSGIKERVVYEQYF	TGTGCCAGCAGTTTATTTCCACCAGGGCGGACTAGCGGGATCAAGGAACGCGTCGTTTACGAGCAGTACTTC
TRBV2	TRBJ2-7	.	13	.	CASRRVASYEQYF	TGTGCCAGCAGACGGGTGGCTTCCTACGAGCAGTACTTC
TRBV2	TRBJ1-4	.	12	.	CASSEGSRKLFF	TGTGCCAGCAGTGAAGGCAGTCGAAAACTGTTTTTT
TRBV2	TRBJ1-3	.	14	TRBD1	CASSDRGPGNTIYF	TGTGCCAGCAGCGACAGGGGGCCTGGAAACACCATATATTTT
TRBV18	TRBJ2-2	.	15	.	CASSPSSQRTGELFF	TGTGCCAGCTCACCATCCAGCCAGCGGACCGGGGAGCTGTTTTTT
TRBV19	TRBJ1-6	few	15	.	CASSWGREYNSPLHF	TGTGCCAGTAGTTGGGGGCGTGAGTATAATTCACCCCTCCACTTT
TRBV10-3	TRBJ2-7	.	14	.	CAIKRESSTHEQYF	TGTGCCATCAAAAGGGAGTCGTCCACGCACGAGCAGTACTTC
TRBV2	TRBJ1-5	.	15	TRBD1	CASSGDRVAYQPQHF	TGTGCCAGCAGTGGGGACAGGGTCGCTTATCAGCCCCAGCATTTT
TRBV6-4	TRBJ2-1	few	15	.	CASSEGGNSYNEQFF	TGTGCCAGCAGCGAGGGCGGAAACTCCTACAATGAGCAGTTCTTC
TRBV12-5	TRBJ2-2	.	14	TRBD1	CASGYNRGGGELFF	TGTGCTAGTGGTTACAACAGGGGTGGCGGGGAGCTGTTTTTT
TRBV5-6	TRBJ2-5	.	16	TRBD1	CASSSGKGQGRKTQYF	TGTGCCAGCAGTTCCGGGAAGGGACAGGGCCGGAAGACCCAGTACTTC
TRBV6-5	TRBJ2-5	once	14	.	CASTGTFFEETQYF	TGTGCCAGCACCGGGACTTTCTTCGAAGAGACCCAGTACTTC
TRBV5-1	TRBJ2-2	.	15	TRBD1	CASSGGQGVAGELFF	TGCGCCAGCAGCGGAGGACAGGGGGTCGCCGGGGAGCTGTTTTTT
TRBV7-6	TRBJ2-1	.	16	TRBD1	CASSSGQAGIGNEQFF	TGTGCCAGCAGCTCGGGACAGGCGGGGATTGGGAATGAGCAGTTCTTC
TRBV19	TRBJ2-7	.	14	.	CASTAFAGAYEQYF	TGTGCCAGTACAGCTTTTGCAGGCGCCTACGAGCAGTACTTC
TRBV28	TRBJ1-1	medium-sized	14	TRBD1	CASSFGTEVSEAFF	TGTGCCAGCAGTTTTGGGACAGAAGTTAGTGAAGCTTTCTTT
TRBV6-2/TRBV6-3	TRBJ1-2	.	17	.	CASSYSLRVSVDYGYTF	TGTGCCAGCAGTTACTCGCTCAGGGTTTCCGTTGACTATGGCTACACCTTC
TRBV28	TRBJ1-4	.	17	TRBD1	CASSLVRGHTTNEKLFF	TGTGCCAGCAGTTTAGTCAGGGGGCATACAACTAATGAAAAACTGTTTTTT